The 8 T cell receptor beta chains below all came from one sample that was sequenced in a study of brain metastases from non-small cell lung cancer. Generated by immunoSEQ multiplex PCR, the TCRdb table keeps only in-frame clones and is missing some. The data contain 14,000 to 15,000 clones, over 75% of them singletons. Sample: primary lung tumor tissue. These receptors were taken from a donor at least 40 years old with non-small cell lung cancer.

This clone was found once. Other DNA sequences in this sample translate to the same CDR3. V gene TRBV2 combines with J gene TRBJ2-1; 8 positions match TRBD1. CDR1 is SNHLY, CDR2 FYNNEI, per germline. J lost 7 bases, V lost 3 bases, and 5 bases had no gene match. This CDR3 comprises 14 residues. In DNA, the CDR3 is TGTGCCAGCAGTGATACAGGGGGGCGGAATGAGCAGTTCTTC. Protein product: CASSDTGGRNEQFF.

V and J are TRBV5-1 and TRBJ1-1; 7 nucleotides line up with TRBD1. The CDR3 contains 15 residues. The V segment lost 3 bases and the J segment 1 base; nucleotides outside the gene matches: 6. Germline V gene sequence: CDR1 SGHRS, CDR2 YFSETQ. The CDR3 DNA follows: TGCGCCAGCAGCTCGGGGGGGACAGCGAACACTGAAGCTTTCTTT. As protein: CASSSGGTANTEAFF. Combining the CDR3 with reference TRBV5-1 and TRBJ1-1 gives the whole variable domain KAGVTQTPRYLIKTRGQQVTLSCSPISGHRSVSWYQQTPGQGLQFLFEYFSETQRNKGNFPGRFSGRQFSNSRSEMNVSTLELGDSALYLCASSSGGTANTEAFFGQGTRLTVV.

The chain employs TRBV9 and TRBJ2-5; D uncertain. CDR1 and CDR2 from the germline V gene are SGDLS and YYNGEE. V lost 2 bases and J 3 bases, leaving 2 bases between the germline ends. The CDR3 length is 11 residues. The CDR3 region is CASSVKETQYF. CDR3 nucleotides: TGTGCCAGCAGCGTCAAAGAGACCCAGTACTTC.

The chain employs TRBV5-1 and TRBJ1-4; D remains unclear. Germline CDR1 is SGHRS and CDR2 is YFSETQ. The CDR3 length is 13 residues. V was cut by 5 bases and J by 3 bases, with 8 bases left in between. The CDR3 loop is CASRRTPNEKLFF. The CDR3 region has the DNA TGCGCCAGCAGACGAACCCCTAATGAAAAACTGTTTTTT.

The rearrangement links TRBV7-2 to TRBJ2-3, with 9 positions matching TRBD2. CDR3 length: 14 residues. Germline assignment: CDR1 SGHTA and CDR2 FQGNSA. V shed 4 bases and J 4 bases; nucleotides not matched to a gene: 3. The CDR3 here is CASSSSGAADTQYF. CDR3 nucleotides: TGTGCCAGCAGCTCTAGCGGGGCGGCAGATACGCAGTATTTT.

V gene TRBV4-1 combines with J gene TRBJ2-1; TRBD1 aligns across 8 bases. CDR3 length equals 15 residues. CDR1 is MGHRA and CDR2 is YSYEKL in the germline V gene. The V and J ends lost 1 base and 7 bases, in that order; junction bases with no gene match: 6. The CDR3 DNA reads TGCGCCAGCAGCCAAGGGCAGGGGGCGCGGAATGAGCAGTTCTTC. Translating gives CASSQGQGARNEQFF.

The genes are TRBV6-5 and TRBJ2-7, with D maybe TRBD1 (6 bases). The V gene lost 6 bases and the J gene lost 2 bases, with 14 bases spanning the gap. The CDR3 spans 14 residues. Germline CDR1 MNHEY, CDR2 SVGAGI. The DNA of the CDR3 is TGTGCCAGCAGCCCGGGACACCAGACCTACGAGCAGTACTTC. This translates into CASSPGHQTYEQYF.

The genes are TRBV6-6 and TRBJ2-7; D may be TRBD1 or TRBD2 (6 bases each). This CDR3 region has 15 residues. V shed 6 bases and J shed 2 bases, with 17 bases lying between them. Germline CDR1 reads MNHNY; CDR2 reads SVGAGI (reference sequence). The CDR3 sequence: CASSPARGPPYEQYF. CDR3 DNA: TGTGCCAGCAGCCCAGCCCGGGGGCCCCCCTACGAGCAGTACTTC.